These T cell receptor beta chains were read from a single sample in a study of shared clonotypes between healthy human individuals. Clones were read by immunoSEQ multiplex PCR, and TCRdb kept only the in-frame ones, dropping some. Among about 800,000 clones, around 96% were seen once, and the ten largest hold less than 0.25%. Sequenced sample: naive CD8+ T cells sorted from blood. The receptors here all came from a man under 40 in good health. Each CDR3 is given with its conserved first and last residue. Each record gives: V gene, clone size, J gene, D gene, CDR3 DNA, CDR3 protein. A D gene is named only where the DNA matches it firmly. The listing skips clone size in some rows; elsewhere it reads once, few, many or a size class.

>TRBV6-6|-|TRBJ2-3|TRBD2
TGTGCCAGCAGCTCGGGAGGGCCGAGAGATACGCAGTATTTT
CASSSGGPRDTQYF
>TRBV10-2|-|TRBJ2-7|-
TGCGCCAGCAGTGACCCCTCCTACGAGCAGTACTTC
CASSDPSYEQYF
>TRBV20-1|-|TRBJ2-1|-
TGCAGTGCCAAAGGGGGACTCCCCTATTTCTTC
CSAKGGLPYFF
>TRBV5-5|-|TRBJ1-1|-
TGTGCCAGCAGCTTAGGGGGGGCCCGGTACACTGAAGCTTTCTTT
CASSLGGARYTEAFF
>TRBV6-1|-|TRBJ1-1|-
TGTGCCAGCAGACTCGGACGAGGGACTGAAGCTTTCTTT
CASRLGRGTEAFF
>TRBV30|-|TRBJ1-5|-
TGTGCCTGGAGTGTAGCAGGCGGCAATCAGCCCCAGCATTTT
CAWSVAGGNQPQHF
>TRBV2|-|TRBJ2-7|-
TGTGCCATCCGGGACGGGCTCCTCGAGCAGTACTTC
CAIRDGLLEQYF
>TRBV7-8|-|TRBJ2-1|-
TGTGCCAGCAGCGTTAGACCCGGGGAGCAGTTCTTC
CASSVRPGEQFF
>TRBV7-2|-|TRBJ2-3|-
TGTGCCAGCAGCTTATGGCGGGCTAGCACAGATACGCAGTATTTT
CASSLWRASTDTQYF
>TRBV10-2|once|TRBJ2-1|-
TGCGCCAGCAGTGAGTCGAGCAGCGACAATGAGCAGTTCTTC
CASSESSSDNEQFF
>TRBV7-6|-|TRBJ1-4|TRBD1
TGTGCCAGCAGCTTAGGTCTAGGTCGGGACAGGAACGAAAAACTGTTTTTT
CASSLGLGRDRNEKLFF
>TRBV11-2|-|TRBJ2-7|TRBD1
TGTGCCAGCACCTGGGGGACAGGGTCCTACGAGCAGTACTTC
CASTWGTGSYEQYF
>TRBV25-1|once|TRBJ2-1|TRBD1
TGTGCCAGCAGTTTGCGGGACAGGGTTGCTGAATACAATGAGCAGTTCTTC
CASSLRDRVAEYNEQFF
>TRBV7-3|-|TRBJ1-1|-
TGTGCCAGCAGCACCGGGGGGAACACTGAAGCTTTCTTT
CASSTGGNTEAFF
>TRBV7-8|-|TRBJ2-5|TRBD2
TGTGCCAGCAGCTTAGAAGGGCTAGCGGGAAAAGAAGAAGAGACCCAGTACTTC
CASSLEGLAGKEEETQYF
>TRBV7-2|-|TRBJ2-7|TRBD2
TGTGCCAGCAGCTGGGGGGGCTACGAGCAGTACTTC
CASSWGGYEQYF
>TRBV5-5|-|TRBJ1-4|TRBD1
TGTGCCAGCAGCCCTTGGGACAGGGGGAATGAAAAACTGTTTTTT
CASSPWDRGNEKLFF
>TRBV5-5|-|TRBJ2-3|-
TGTGCCAGCAGCACCTTCACAGATACGCAGTATTTT
CASSTFTDTQYF
>TRBV11-3|-|TRBJ2-1|TRBD2
TGTGCCAGCAGCTTAGGGGACACTAGCGGGTCCTACAATGAGCAGTTCTTC
CASSLGDTSGSYNEQFF
>TRBV29-1|-|TRBJ1-4|TRBD1
TGCAGCGTTGATAGTTTTGGACAGGGGGCAACTAATGAAAAACTGTTTTTT
CSVDSFGQGATNEKLFF
>TRBV11-2|-|TRBJ2-1|TRBD1
TGTGCCAGCAGCTTAGACCAGGGGGCGCCTCCCTACAATGAGCAGTTCTTC
CASSLDQGAPPYNEQFF
>TRBV7-6|-|TRBJ2-1|TRBD2
TGTGCCAGCAGCTTTAGCGGGAGCTCCTACAATGAGCAGTTCTTC
CASSFSGSSYNEQFF
>TRBV7-9|-|TRBJ1-1|-
TGTGCCAGCAGCTTAGAACGGGGCAGGCGAAGAGGTGAAGCTTTCTTT
CASSLERGRRRGEAFF
>TRBV7-9|-|TRBJ2-1|TRBD2
TGTGCCAGCAGCTTACCGGGACTAGCGGGCTATGAGCAGTTCTTC
CASSLPGLAGYEQFF
>TRBV7-8|few|TRBJ2-1|-
TGTGCCAGCAGCCACCGGGCGGGGCCTATGGATGAGCAGTTCTTC
CASSHRAGPMDEQFF
>TRBV5-1|once|TRBJ2-7|-
TGCGCCAGCAGCTTGGGGCCACTCGAGCAGTACTTC
CASSLGPLEQYF
>TRBV11-2|-|TRBJ2-1|-
TGTGCCAGCAGCTGGGACACCTACAATGAGCAGTTCTTC
CASSWDTYNEQFF
>TRBV10-3|-|TRBJ2-7|TRBD1
TGTGCCACCTGCACCGGGACAGGGCTCTACGAGCAGTACTTC
CATCTGTGLYEQYF
>TRBV5-6|-|TRBJ1-1|-
TGTGCCAGCAGCTTGGCTATTAGTGAGGGTTGGGAAACTGAAGCTTTCTTT
CASSLAISEGWETEAFF
>TRBV6-1|-|TRBJ2-7|-
TGTGCCAGCAGTGAACGGGGGTCTTGGTCCTACGAGCAGTACTTC
CASSERGSWSYEQYF
>TRBV9|-|TRBJ1-2|-
TGTGCCAGCGGCCCGGACACACGTGATGGCTACACCTTC
CASGPDTRDGYTF
>TRBV5-1|-|TRBJ2-1|TRBD1
TGCGCCAGCAGCTCCCGGGACAGGTTGAATGAGCAGTTCTTC
CASSSRDRLNEQFF
>TRBV20-1|-|TRBJ2-2|-
TGCAGTGCACCTAACACCGGGGAGCTGTTTTTT
CSAPNTGELFF
>TRBV30|-|TRBJ2-1|-
TGTGCCTGGAATCAAGGACGGGGCGGCAATGAGCAGTTCTTC
CAWNQGRGGNEQFF
>TRBV13|-|TRBJ2-1|TRBD1
TGTGCCAGCAGCCCAACCTCCGGGACAGGTAGTATCGATGAGCAGTTCTTC
CASSPTSGTGSIDEQFF
>TRBV15|-|TRBJ2-7|TRBD1
TGTGCCACCAGCAGTCCGGGACAGGAGAGCTCCTACGAGCAGTACTTC
CATSSPGQESSYEQYF
>TRBV27|-|TRBJ2-7|-
TGTGCCAGCAGTCAAAGCGGGCGGGCCTACGAGCAGTACTTC
CASSQSGRAYEQYF
>TRBV18|-|TRBJ2-1|-
TGTGCCAGCTCACCCCCGCCGGGGCATGAGCAGTTCTTC
CASSPPPGHEQFF
>TRBV6-6|-|TRBJ2-7|-
TGTGCCAGCAGCAACGACGCGTACGAGCAGTACTTC
CASSNDAYEQYF
>TRBV28|-|TRBJ2-2|-
TGTGCCAGCAGTTTTGGGGCCAGGGACACCGGGGAGCTGTTTTTT
CASSFGARDTGELFF
>TRBV9|-|TRBJ2-7|-
TGTGCCAGCAGCGTAGCATGGGGGCATGGGTTCGAGCAGTACTTC
CASSVAWGHGFEQYF
>TRBV4-1|-|TRBJ2-3|-
TGCGCCAGCAGCCATACGCTCAGCGCCACAGATACGCAGTATTTT
CASSHTLSATDTQYF
>TRBV7-6|-|TRBJ2-7|TRBD2
TGTGCCAGCAGCATTTCGACTAGCGGCGACTCCTACGAGCAGTACTTC
CASSISTSGDSYEQYF
>TRBV5-1|-|TRBJ2-1|-
TGCGCCAGCAGCCTAATAGTATTCGGGGGTAATGAGCAGTTCTTC
CASSLIVFGGNEQFF
>TRBV7-9|-|TRBJ1-4|-
TGTGCCAGCAGCCCCCGTGGGCAGGGAACGGGAGGTGAAAAACTGTTTTTT
CASSPRGQGTGGEKLFF
>TRBV9|-|TRBJ2-3|-
TGTGCCAGCAGCTTACGACTAGCAGATACGCAGTATTTT
CASSLRLADTQYF
>TRBV27|-|TRBJ2-1|TRBD2
TGTGCCAGCAGTTCCGGACTAGCGGGACGGGTAGAGCAGTTCTTC
CASSSGLAGRVEQFF
>TRBV9|-|TRBJ2-7|-
TGTGCCAGCAGCCTCGGTACCGAGCAGTACTTC
CASSLGTEQYF
>TRBV7-9|-|TRBJ2-3|-
TGTGCCAGCAGCCCCGCGAGCGATACGCAGTATTTT
CASSPASDTQYF
>TRBV13|-|TRBJ2-7|TRBD2
TGTGCCAGCAGCCTGGGTGGACTAGCGGAGAAATTTAGCTCCTACGAGCAGTACTTC
CASSLGGLAEKFSSYEQYF
>TRBV29-1|-|TRBJ1-2|-
TGCAGCGCGTTCCAGGGGTTTGACTATGGCTACACCTTC
CSAFQGFDYGYTF